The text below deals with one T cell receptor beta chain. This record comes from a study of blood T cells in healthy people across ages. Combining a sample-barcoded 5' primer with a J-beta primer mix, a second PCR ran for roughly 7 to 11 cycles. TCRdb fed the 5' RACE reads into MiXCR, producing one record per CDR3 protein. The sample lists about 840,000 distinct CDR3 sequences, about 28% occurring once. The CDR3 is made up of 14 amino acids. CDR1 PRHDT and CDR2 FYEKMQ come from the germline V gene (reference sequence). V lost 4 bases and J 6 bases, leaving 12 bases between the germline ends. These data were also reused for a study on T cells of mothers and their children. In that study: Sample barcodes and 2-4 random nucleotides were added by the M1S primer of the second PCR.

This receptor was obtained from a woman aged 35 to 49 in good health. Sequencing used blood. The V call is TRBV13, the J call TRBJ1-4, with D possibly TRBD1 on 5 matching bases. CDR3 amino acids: CASSSTQGYEKLFF. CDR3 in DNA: TGTGCCAGCAGCTCGACTCAGGGATATGAAAAACTGTTTTTT.